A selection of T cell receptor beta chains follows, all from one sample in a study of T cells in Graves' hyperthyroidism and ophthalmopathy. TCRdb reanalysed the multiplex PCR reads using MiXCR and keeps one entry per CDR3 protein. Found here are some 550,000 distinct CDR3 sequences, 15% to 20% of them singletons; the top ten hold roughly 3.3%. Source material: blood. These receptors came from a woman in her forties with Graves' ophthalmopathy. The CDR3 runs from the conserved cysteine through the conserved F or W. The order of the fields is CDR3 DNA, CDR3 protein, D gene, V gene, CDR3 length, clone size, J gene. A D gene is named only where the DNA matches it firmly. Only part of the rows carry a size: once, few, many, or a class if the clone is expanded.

TGTGCCAGCAGCCCCTACAGAAACACTGAAGCTTTCTTT,CASSPYRNTEAFF,-,TRBV14,13,many,TRBJ1-1
TGTGCCACCAGTGATTTCCCCGGGGTGGTCTTCAATCAGCCCCAGCATTTT,CATSDFPGVVFNQPQHF,-,TRBV24-1,17,few,TRBJ1-5
TGTGCCAGCTCAAACCCAGGGGCATCGAACACCGGGGAGCTGTTTTTT,CASSNPGASNTGELFF,-,TRBV25-1,16,-,TRBJ2-2
TGTGCCAGCAGTGAACAGGGACAGAGCTCCTACGAGCAGTACTTC,CASSEQGQSSYEQYF,TRBD1,TRBV2,15,many,TRBJ2-7
TGTGCCAGCAGCCAAGCCTCGTATGCGGCCAATAATGAAAAACTGTTTTTT,CASSQASYAANNEKLFF,-,TRBV4-2,17,-,TRBJ1-4
TGTGCCAGCAGCTTAGACGGACGGCTAGCAGATCCTAACTATGGCTACACCTTC,CASSLDGRLADPNYGYTF,-,TRBV7-9,18,few,TRBJ1-2
TGTGCCAGCAGCTTATCCCTCTCTGGAAACACCATATATTTT,CASSLSLSGNTIYF,-,TRBV7-9,14,few,TRBJ1-3
TGCAGTGCTAGAGGAGGAGGGGGGCCTTCAGCTTTCTTT,CSARGGGGPSAFF,-,TRBV20-1,13,few,TRBJ1-1
TGCAGCGCCGAGGGGGTTCGGGAGACCCAGTACTTC,CSAEGVRETQYF,-,TRBV29-1,12,few,TRBJ2-5
TGCGCCAGCAGCCAAGCGGGGACTAGCGGGCTGGGACGAGAGACCCAGTACTTC,CASSQAGTSGLGRETQYF,TRBD2,TRBV4-1,18,many,TRBJ2-5
TGTGCCAGCAGCTTAGAGCACACCATCTCTGGAAACACCATATATTTT,CASSLEHTISGNTIYF,-,TRBV7-2,16,-,TRBJ1-3
TGTGCCAGCAGTGAAGGTCAGGGGCGTCGCGGCAATCAGCCCCAGCATTTT,CASSEGQGRRGNQPQHF,-,TRBV6-1,17,-,TRBJ1-5
TGCGCCAGCAGCTTGGATGCGGGGGGGCCGAACATTCAGTACTTC,CASSLDAGGPNIQYF,TRBD2,TRBV5-1,15,once,TRBJ2-4
TGTGCCAGCAAACGTGGGGGACCTGGAAACACCATATATTTT,CASKRGGPGNTIYF,-,TRBV27,14,few,TRBJ1-3
TGCGCCAGCAGCTTGCAGGGACAGGGAACCTATTCACCCCTCCACTTT,CASSLQGQGTYSPLHF,TRBD1,TRBV5-1,16,-,TRBJ1-6
TGCGCCAGCAGCCAAGGACGGATGAGCAATCAGCCCCAGCATTTT,CASSQGRMSNQPQHF,-,TRBV4-1,15,-,TRBJ1-5
TGTGCCAGCAGTTCTTCTAGCCTGGGGTACACAGATACGCAGTATTTT,CASSSSSLGYTDTQYF,-,TRBV28,16,many,TRBJ2-3
TGTGCCAGCAGTCCGGGGGACTTGAAAGAGACCCAGTACTTC,CASSPGDLKETQYF,-,TRBV28,14,-,TRBJ2-5